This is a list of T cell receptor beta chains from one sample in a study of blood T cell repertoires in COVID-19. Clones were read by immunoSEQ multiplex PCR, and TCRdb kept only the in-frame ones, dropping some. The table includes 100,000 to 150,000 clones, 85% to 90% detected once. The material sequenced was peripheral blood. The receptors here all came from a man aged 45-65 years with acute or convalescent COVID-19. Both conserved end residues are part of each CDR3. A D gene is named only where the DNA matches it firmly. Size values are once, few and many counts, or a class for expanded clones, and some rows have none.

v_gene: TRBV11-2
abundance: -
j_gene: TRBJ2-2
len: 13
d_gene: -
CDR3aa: CASSGLVTGELFF
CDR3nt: TGTGCCAGCAGCGGGCTCGTCACCGGGGAGCTGTTTTTT

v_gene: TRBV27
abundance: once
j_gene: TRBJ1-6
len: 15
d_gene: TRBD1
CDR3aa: CASSPGTGGLSPLHF
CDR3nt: TGTGCCAGCAGTCCGGGGACAGGGGGCCTTTCACCCCTCCACTTT

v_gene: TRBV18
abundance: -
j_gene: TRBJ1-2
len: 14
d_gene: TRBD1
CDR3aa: CASYDQGAQNGYTF
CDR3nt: TGTGCCAGCTACGATCAGGGGGCGCAAAATGGCTACACCTTC

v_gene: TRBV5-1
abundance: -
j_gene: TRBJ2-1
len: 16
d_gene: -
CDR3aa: CASSSDGGKGGSEQFF
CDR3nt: TGCGCCAGCAGCTCCGACGGCGGGAAAGGTGGCAGTGAGCAGTTCTTC

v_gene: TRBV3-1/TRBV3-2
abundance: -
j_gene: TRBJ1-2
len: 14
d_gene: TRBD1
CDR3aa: CASTRGRQGAGYTF
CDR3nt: TGTGCCAGCACCCGAGGGAGACAGGGGGCTGGCTACACCTTC

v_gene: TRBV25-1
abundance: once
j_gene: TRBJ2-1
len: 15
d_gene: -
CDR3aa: CASSERSFSYNEQFF
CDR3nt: TGTGCCAGCAGTGAACGGAGTTTCTCCTACAATGAGCAGTTCTTC

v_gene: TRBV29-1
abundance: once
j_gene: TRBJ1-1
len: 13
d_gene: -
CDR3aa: CSVGWGGNTEAFF
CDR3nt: TGCAGCGTTGGGTGGGGGGGTAACACTGAAGCTTTCTTT

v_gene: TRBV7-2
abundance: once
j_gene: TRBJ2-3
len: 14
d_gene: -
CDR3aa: CASSPYTSTDTQYF
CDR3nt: TGTGCCAGCAGTCCCTATACTAGCACAGATACGCAGTATTTT

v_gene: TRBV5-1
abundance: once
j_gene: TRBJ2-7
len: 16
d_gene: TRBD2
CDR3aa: CASSTPLAGSREEQYF
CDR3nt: TGCGCCAGCAGCACTCCACTAGCGGGGAGTCGGGAAGAGCAGTACTTC

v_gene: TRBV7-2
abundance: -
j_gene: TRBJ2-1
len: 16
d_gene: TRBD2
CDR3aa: CASSSRTSGINNEQFF
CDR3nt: TGTGCCAGCAGCTCACGGACTAGCGGGATCAACAATGAGCAGTTCTTC

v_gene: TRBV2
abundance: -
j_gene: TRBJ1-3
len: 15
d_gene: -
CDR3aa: CASRADGSSGNTIYF
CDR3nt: TGTGCCAGCAGGGCGGACGGGAGCTCTGGAAACACCATATATTTT

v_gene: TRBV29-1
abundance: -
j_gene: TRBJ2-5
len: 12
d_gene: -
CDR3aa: CSVETLPGTQYF
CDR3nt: TGCAGCGTTGAAACTCTGCCTGGGACCCAGTACTTC

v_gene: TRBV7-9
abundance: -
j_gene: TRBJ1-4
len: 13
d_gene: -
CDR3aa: CASHRNRNEKLFF
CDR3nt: TGTGCCAGCCACAGAAACCGTAATGAAAAACTGTTTTTT

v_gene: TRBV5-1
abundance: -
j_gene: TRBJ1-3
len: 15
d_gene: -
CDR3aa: CASSLDDRFGNTIYF
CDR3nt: TGCGCCAGCAGCTTGGACGACAGGTTTGGAAACACCATATATTTT

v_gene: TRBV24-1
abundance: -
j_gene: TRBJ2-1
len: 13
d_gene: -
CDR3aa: CATSAFSYNEQFF
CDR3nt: TGTGCCACCAGTGCATTCTCCTACAATGAGCAGTTCTTC

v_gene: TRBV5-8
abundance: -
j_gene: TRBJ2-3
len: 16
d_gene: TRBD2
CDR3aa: CASSLGAGGSTDTQYF
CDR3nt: TGTGCCAGCAGCTTGGGGGCGGGAGGAAGCACAGATACGCAGTATTTT

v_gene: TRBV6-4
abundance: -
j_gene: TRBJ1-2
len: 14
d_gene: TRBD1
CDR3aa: CASSVDQGGSGYTF
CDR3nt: TGTGCCAGCAGTGTGGATCAGGGGGGAAGTGGCTACACCTTC

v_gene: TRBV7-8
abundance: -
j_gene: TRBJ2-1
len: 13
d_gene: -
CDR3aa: CATLAAGSNEQFF
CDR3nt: TGTGCGACACTAGCCGCAGGGAGTAATGAGCAGTTCTTC

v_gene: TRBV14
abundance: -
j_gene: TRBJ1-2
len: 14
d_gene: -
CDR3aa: CASSQDFPYQGYTF
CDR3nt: TGTGCCAGCAGCCAAGATTTCCCCTATCAAGGCTACACCTTC

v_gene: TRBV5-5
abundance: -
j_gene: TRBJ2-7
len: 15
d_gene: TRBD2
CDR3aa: CASSLTGRVWYEQYF
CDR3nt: TGTGCCAGCAGCTTAACGGGGAGGGTCTGGTACGAGCAGTACTTC

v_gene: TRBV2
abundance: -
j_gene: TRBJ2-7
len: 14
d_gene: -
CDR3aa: CASRVDYGADEQYF
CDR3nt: TGTGCCAGCAGGGTGGACTATGGTGCCGACGAGCAGTACTTC

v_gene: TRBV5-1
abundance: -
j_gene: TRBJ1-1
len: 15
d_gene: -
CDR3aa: CASSPEGGMNTEAFF
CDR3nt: TGCGCCAGCAGCCCAGAAGGAGGCATGAACACTGAAGCTTTCTTT

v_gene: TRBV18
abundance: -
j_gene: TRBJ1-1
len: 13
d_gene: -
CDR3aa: CASCLEENTEAFF
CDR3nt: TGTGCCAGCTGCCTCGAGGAAAACACTGAAGCTTTCTTT

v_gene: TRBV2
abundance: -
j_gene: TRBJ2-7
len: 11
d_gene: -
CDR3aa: CASRRSYEQYF
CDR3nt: TGTGCCAGCAGGAGGTCCTACGAGCAGTACTTC

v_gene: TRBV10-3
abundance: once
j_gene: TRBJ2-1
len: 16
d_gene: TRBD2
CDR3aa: CAISEAGTSVYNEQFF
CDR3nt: TGTGCCATCAGTGAGGCCGGGACTAGCGTCTACAATGAGCAGTTCTTC

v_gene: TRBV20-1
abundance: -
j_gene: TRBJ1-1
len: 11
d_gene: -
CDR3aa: CSAKGGAEAFF
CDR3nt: TGCAGTGCAAAAGGGGGGGCTGAAGCTTTCTTT

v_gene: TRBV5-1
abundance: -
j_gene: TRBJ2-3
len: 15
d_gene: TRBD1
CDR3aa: CASSLGDSRTDTQYF
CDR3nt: TGCGCCAGCAGCCTGGGGGACAGCCGCACAGATACGCAGTATTTT

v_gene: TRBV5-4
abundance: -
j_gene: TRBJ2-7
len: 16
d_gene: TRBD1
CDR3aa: CASSLGGQGSSYEQYF
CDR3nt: TGTGCCAGCAGCTTGGGAGGACAGGGTAGCTCCTACGAGCAGTACTTC

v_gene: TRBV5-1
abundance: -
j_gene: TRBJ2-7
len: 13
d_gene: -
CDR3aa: CASSLPGTSEQYF
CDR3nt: TGCGCCAGCAGCTTGCCAGGAACGTCCGAGCAGTACTTC

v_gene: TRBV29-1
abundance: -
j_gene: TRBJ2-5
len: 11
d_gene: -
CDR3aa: CSVYGGRTQYF
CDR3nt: TGCAGCGTTTATGGGGGCCGTACCCAGTACTTC

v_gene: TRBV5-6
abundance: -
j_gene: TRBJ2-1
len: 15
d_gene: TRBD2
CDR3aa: CASSFVVSGTNEQFF
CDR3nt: TGTGCCAGCAGCTTCGTTGTTAGCGGGACCAATGAGCAGTTCTTC

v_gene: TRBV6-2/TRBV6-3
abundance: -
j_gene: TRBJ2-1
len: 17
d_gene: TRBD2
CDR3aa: CASSYPLAGVSYNEQFF
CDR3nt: TGTGCCAGCAGTTACCCACTAGCGGGGGTCTCCTACAATGAGCAGTTCTTC

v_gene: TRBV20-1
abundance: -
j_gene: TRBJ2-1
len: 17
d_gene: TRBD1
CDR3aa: CSASPGQGARQTNEQFF
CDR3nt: TGCAGTGCCAGTCCGGGACAGGGGGCGAGACAAACCAATGAGCAGTTCTTC

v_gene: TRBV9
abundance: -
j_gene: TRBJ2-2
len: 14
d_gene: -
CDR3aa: CASGPGLNTGELFF
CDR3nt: TGTGCCAGCGGGCCGGGACTCAACACCGGGGAGCTGTTTTTT

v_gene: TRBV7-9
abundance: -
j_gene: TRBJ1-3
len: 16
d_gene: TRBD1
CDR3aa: CASSHRDRISGNTIYF
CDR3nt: TGTGCCAGCAGCCACCGGGACAGGATATCTGGAAACACCATATATTTT

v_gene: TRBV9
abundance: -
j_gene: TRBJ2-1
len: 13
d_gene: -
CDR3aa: CASSSGVYNEQFF
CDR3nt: TGTGCCAGCAGTAGCGGCGTCTACAATGAGCAGTTCTTC

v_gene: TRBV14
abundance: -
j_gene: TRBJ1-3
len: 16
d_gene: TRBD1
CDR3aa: CASSQITGGFGNTIYF
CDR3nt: TGTGCCAGCAGCCAAATAACAGGGGGCTTCGGAAACACCATATATTTT

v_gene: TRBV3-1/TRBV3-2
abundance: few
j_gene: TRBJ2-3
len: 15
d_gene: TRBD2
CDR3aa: CASSQEAGRTDTQYF
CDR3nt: TGTGCCAGCAGCCAAGAAGCGGGACGGACAGATACGCAGTATTTT

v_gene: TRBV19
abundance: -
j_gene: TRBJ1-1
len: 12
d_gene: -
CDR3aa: CASAPGQRKAFF
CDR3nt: TGTGCCAGTGCTCCAGGACAGCGGAAAGCTTTCTTT

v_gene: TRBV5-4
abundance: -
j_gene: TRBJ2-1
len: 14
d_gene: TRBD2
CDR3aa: CASSNSGPPNEQFF
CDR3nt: TGTGCCAGCTCCAATAGCGGGCCGCCCAATGAGCAGTTCTTC

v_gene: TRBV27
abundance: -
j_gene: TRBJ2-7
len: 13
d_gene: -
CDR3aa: CASSYQGAYEQYF
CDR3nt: TGTGCCAGCAGTTACCAGGGCGCATACGAGCAGTACTTC